This T cell receptor (beta chain) came from a study of cytomegalovirus exposure and HLA in healthy donors. The junction had 5 bases not matched to a gene; V was cut back by 4 bases and J by 5 bases. This CDR3 spans 15 amino acids. Germline loops: CDR1 SEHNR, CDR2 FQNEAQ (reference sequence). With 60 Vbeta and 13 Jbeta primers, the PCR was carried out. Repertoires were generated with immunoSEQ multiplex PCR, while TCRdb's copy carries only in-frame clones and drops some. Across about 130,000 clones, the top ten clones capture about 1.5% of the sample. Sequencing input: PBMCs. The rearrangement links TRBV7-9 to TRBJ2-2; 9 bases match TRBD1. This clonotype was obtained from a woman aged 40 to 55 in good health and CMV-seropositive. CDR3 in DNA: TGTGCCAGCAGCTCAACAGGGGGCTATACCGGGGAGCTGTTTTTT. Translating gives CASSSTGGYTGELFF.